The 27 T cell receptor beta chains below all came from one sample that was sequenced in a study of T cells after yellow fever vaccination. TCRdb used MiXCR to reprocess the 5' RACE reads, holding one entry per CDR3 protein. The sample shows more than 25,000 distinct CDR3 sequences, just under 6.5% of them seen only once. The source material was PBMCs, either bulk or a sorted T-cell subset (CD4+, CD8+, memory, or dextramer-sorted; not recorded which), sampled on the day of the yellow fever booster vaccination. The receptors here all came from a man aged 25 to 40 who received the YFV17D yellow fever vaccine.

This clonotype was counted ten times or more. The chain links TRBV6-5 to TRBJ1-1; the D is unclear. The V end was cut by 5 bases, the J end by 8 bases, with 15 bases between. CDR3 length: 13 amino acids. Germline V gives CDR1 MNHEY, CDR2 SVGAGI. This CDR3 is CASSLRQDLEAFF. In DNA form, the CDR3 reads TGTGCCAGCAGTCTTCGTCAGGACTTAGAAGCTTTCTTT.

This chain connects TRBV10-3 to TRBJ2-7, with a possible D match to TRBD1 (6 bases). CDR1 is ENHRY, CDR2 SYGVKD, per germline. V shed 2 bases and J shed 2 bases, with 10 bases lying between them. This CDR3 region has 14 residues. The CDR3 loop is CAISELQGTYEQYF. In DNA form, the CDR3 reads TGTGCCATCAGTGAGCTCCAGGGGACCTACGAGCAGTACTTC.

The chain couples TRBV5-5 to TRBJ1-6, with 7 bases fitting TRBD1. CDR1 is SGHKS, CDR2 YYEKEE, per germline (reference sequence). CDR3 size: 14 residues. V gave up 9 bases and J gave up 10 bases; unmatched junction bases: 13. For the CDR3, the DNA is TGTGCCATGAGCCCCGGACAGGTCTGGTCACCCCTCCACTTT. Protein sequence: CAMSPGQVWSPLHF.

This clonotype was picked up many times. The V gene is TRBV10-3, the J gene TRBJ1-6; the match to TRBD1 covers 9 bases. The CDR3 runs to 16 residues. V trimming: 6 bases; J trimming: 9 bases; junction bases outside the gene matches: 12. Germline V gene lookup returns CDR1 ENHRY and CDR2 SYGVKD. The CDR3 loop is CAIREGQGNIGSPLHF. Here the CDR3 DNA reads TGTGCCATCAGAGAGGGACAGGGCAATATCGGTTCACCCCTCCACTTT.

This clonotype was seen at least ten times. The chain couples TRBV4-3 to TRBJ2-7; 7 nucleotides agree with TRBD1. CDR1 and CDR2 (germline): LGHNA, YSLEER. There are 17 residues in the CDR3. With 1 base clipped from V and 1 base from J, the junction kept 10 bases outside the gene matches. The CDR3 nucleotides read TGCGCCAGCAGCCAAGTTCACCACAGGGGAAAATCCTACGAGCAGTACTTC. It is translated as CASSQVHHRGKSYEQYF.

This clonotype showed up many times. DNA of the CDR3: TGCAGTGCTTCGCCCGGCTCCCAAGTTTACGAGCAGTACTTC. Its protein product is CSASPGSQVYEQYF. The rearrangement links TRBV20-1 to TRBJ2-7; D not certain. The CDR3 loop spans 14 amino acids. CDR1 and CDR2 from the germline V gene are DFQATT and SNEGSKA (reference sequence). Trimming left V 5 bases short and J 4 bases short, with 18 bases between.

This clonotype has just a few counts. This sequence joins TRBV7-9 and TRBJ2-3; D call uncertain. This CDR3 has 12 amino acids. CDR1 and CDR2 from the germline V gene are SEHNR and FQNEAQ (reference sequence). Trimming cost V 6 bases and J 5 bases, with 9 bases left between them. The DNA for the CDR3 is TGTGCCAGCAGACTCCTGAGAGATACGCAGTATTTT. Translation: CASRLLRDTQYF.

In this sample, this clonotype turned up a few times. The V and J genes are TRBV4-3 and TRBJ2-5; 7 bases match TRBD1. V shed 0 bases and J 3 bases; nucleotides not matched to a gene: 4. CDR3 length: 15 residues. Germline V gene sequence: CDR1 LGHNA, CDR2 YSLEER. This CDR3 reads CASSQEGTAKETQYF. As DNA, the CDR3 is TGCGCCAGCAGCCAAGAGGGGACAGCCAAAGAGACCCAGTACTTC.

Ten or more counts support this clonotype. The rearrangement joins TRBV12-3 or TRBV12-4 to TRBJ2-3; D remains ambiguous. V lost 1 base and J lost 1, with 6 bases in between. The CDR3 length is 14 residues. The CDR3 here is CASSLGVGTDTQYF. The CDR3 bases are TGTGCCAGCAGTTTAGGAGTGGGCACAGATACGCAGTATTTT.

There are a few counts of this clonotype. This rearrangement joins TRBV12-3 or TRBV12-4 to TRBJ2-5; no definite D call. Trimming took off 8 bases at V and 2 bases at J, with 9 bases between the two ends. This CDR3 comprises 12 residues. CDR3 in DNA: TGTGCCAGCTCCGCATTTCAAGAGACCCAGTACTTC. It encodes CASSAFQETQYF.

This clonotype was observed many times. A read error may account for a junction end that differs from germline. The chain combines TRBV20-1 with TRBJ2-2, with TRBD2 matching over 11 bases. Germline V CDR1 and CDR2: DFQATT, SNEGSKA (reference sequence). The CDR3 has 17 residues. For the CDR3, the DNA is TGCAGTGCCCGACTTATAGCGGGAGGGCCGAAAACCGGGGAGCTGTTTTTT. Its protein product is CSARLIAGGPKTGELFF.

This clonotype appeared a few times. The V and J genes are TRBV7-6 and TRBJ2-7, with D possibly being TRBD2 (5 bases). Trimming pared 1 base from V and 7 bases from J, leaving 11 bases between. The CDR3 extends over 13 amino acids. Germline V gives CDR1 SGHVS, CDR2 FNYEAQ. The CDR3, as DNA: TGTGCCAGCAGCTTAGAACTAGTCGGGGAGCAGTACTTC. Protein product: CASSLELVGEQYF. Full variable domain (missing parts from reference TRBV7-6 and TRBJ2-7): GAGVSQSPRYKVTKRGQDVALRCDPISGHVSLYWYRQALGQGPEFLTYFNYEAQQDKSGLPNDRFSAERPEGSISTLTIQRTEQRDSAMYRCASSLELVGEQYFGPGTRLTVT.

This clonotype was picked up many times. The chain couples TRBV7-2 to TRBJ1-5, with D uncertain. Germline V gives CDR1 SGHTA, CDR2 FQGNSA. V was cut by 3 bases and J by 5 bases, with 11 bases left in between. The CDR3 consists of 14 residues. This chain's CDR3 is CASSFSYADQPQHF. CDR3 sequence (DNA): TGTGCCAGCAGCTTTTCGTACGCCGATCAGCCCCAGCATTTT.

On this clonotype: One base away lies a much larger clone, so this may be a sequencing read error. As the CDR3 is not closed by the conserved phenylalanine or tryptophan, this likely results from a read error. The gene calls are TRBV12-3 or TRBV12-4 and TRBJ1-1; D ambiguous. The CDR3 has 15 amino acids. Trimming removed 1 base at V and 4 bases at J, with 13 bases between. The CDR3 bases are TGTGCCAGCAGTTTAGTCCCCTGGGGTGGCACTGAAGCTTTCTCT. Its protein product is CASSLVPWGGTEAFS.

This clonotype showed up just a few times. The chain has TRBV6-1 and TRBJ2-6; D may be TRBD1 (5 bases). The CDR3 covers 15 residues. Germline CDR1 is MNHNS and CDR2 is SASEGT. With 8 bases removed from V and 2 bases from J, the gap between germline ends came to 13 bases. CDR3 in amino acids: CASVAGRAGANVLTF. Written as DNA, the CDR3 is TGTGCCAGCGTAGCCGGCAGGGCTGGGGCCAACGTCCTGACTTTC.

This clonotype appeared many times. The gene calls are TRBV12-3 or TRBV12-4 and TRBJ1-3, with D unresolved. V shed 5 bases and J shed 2 bases, with 10 bases lying between them. The CDR3 is 14 amino acids. The CDR3 DNA is TGTGCCAGCAGTACCCGCGGGGCTGGAAACACCATATATTTT. Its translation is CASSTRGAGNTIYF.

About this clonotype itself: This may stem from a read error, because a much larger clone lies one nucleotide away. This chain links TRBV12-3 or TRBV12-4 with TRBJ2-3; D call uncertain. The J call is doubtful: the DNA matches TRBJ1-5 better. The CDR3 totals 15 residues. CDR3: CASSLRRISSDTQHF. The CDR3 DNA is TGTGCCAGCAGTTTACGGAGGATAAGCTCAGATACGCAGCATTTT.

This rearrangement joins TRBV24-1 to TRBJ2-2, with 9 bases lining up with TRBD1. Germline-derived CDR1 and CDR2 are KGHDR and SFDVKD. The CDR3 totals 16 residues. Unmatched junction bases numbered 6, after V lost 4 bases and J lost 4 bases. The DNA for the CDR3 is TGTGCCACCAGTGACTCCGGGACAGGGTCCACCGGGGAGCTGTTTTTT. It yields the protein CATSDSGTGSTGELFF.

This clonotype was counted many times. The chain joins TRBV3-1 to TRBJ1-2, with D possibly TRBD1 on 5 matching bases. With 1 base removed from V and 3 bases from J, the gap between germline ends came to 9 bases. The CDR3 runs to 14 residues. Germline V gene sequence: CDR1 LGHDT, CDR2 YNNKEL (reference sequence). CDR3 residues: CASSQGPGYYGYTF. CDR3 DNA sequence: TGTGCCAGCAGCCAAGGTCCAGGGTACTATGGCTACACCTTC.

This clonotype was counted at least ten times. The J gene is TRBJ2-3, the V gene TRBV3-1, with D perhaps matching TRBD2 (5 bases). The V gene lost 4 bases and the J gene lost 7 bases, with 18 bases spanning the gap. CDR3 length: 15 residues. CDR1 is LGHDT, CDR2 YNNKEL, per germline (reference sequence). CDR3 amino acids: CASSPSPGVGNTQYF. The CDR3 DNA reads as TGTGCCAGCAGCCCGTCCCCCGGGGTGGGGAATACGCAGTATTTT.

This clonotype was observed many times. The chain employs TRBV5-1 and TRBJ2-7; a possible D gene is TRBD1 (5 bases). Trimming took 1 base from V and 3 from J, leaving 14 bases between them. The CDR3 runs 15 residues. The germline V gene encodes CDR1 SGHRS and CDR2 YFSETQ. Here the CDR3 DNA reads TGCGCCAGCAGCTTGAATTCAGGGCTTGGCTACGAGCAGTACTTC. This sequence encodes CASSLNSGLGYEQYF.

This chain links TRBV28 with TRBJ2-2; D ambiguous. Looked up from germline, CDR1 is MDHEN and CDR2 is SYDVKM. V was shortened by 10 bases and J by 4 bases, with 19 bases between the two germline ends. CDR3 length: 15 residues. CDR3 in DNA: TGTGCCACCCGGACGACCGTCTACCTCACCGGGGAGCTGTTTTTT. Translating gives CATRTTVYLTGELFF. The entire variable domain, with the rest obtained from reference TRBV28 and TRBJ2-2, is as follows: DVKVTQSSRYLVKRTGEKVFLECVQDMDHENMFWYRQDPGLGLRLIYFSYDVKMKEKGDIPEGYSVSREKKERFSLILESASTNQTSMYLCATRTTVYLTGELFFGEGSRLTVL.

Points on this clonotype: A clone one base away is much larger, so this may be a read error. This chain links TRBV4-3 with TRBJ2-3, with D unclear. Germline V CDR1 and CDR2: LGHNA, YSLEER. The CDR3 is made up of 16 amino acids. This chain's CDR3 is CVSSQDYEAATDTQYF. In DNA form, the CDR3 reads TGCGTCAGCAGCCAAGATTACGAAGCAGCCACAGATACGCAGTATTTT.

This clonotype appeared many times. This chain connects TRBV7-9 to TRBJ2-2; D is perhaps TRBD2 (6 bases). The CDR3 totals 17 residues. The germline gives CDR1 SEHNR, CDR2 FQNEAQ (reference sequence). The V end was cut by 5 bases, the J end by 0 bases, with 16 bases between. CDR3 bases: TGTGCCAGCAGCCCCCCATATAGCGGAGCGAACACCGGGGAGCTGTTTTTT. Translated: CASSPPYSGANTGELFF.

This clonotype was detected many times. The rearrangement joins TRBV7-2 to TRBJ2-1, with D perhaps TRBD2 (6 bases). Germline V gene lookup returns CDR1 SGHTA and CDR2 FQGNSA. V was clipped by 10 bases and J by 0 bases, with 16 bases between them. This CDR3 contains 15 residues. This chain's CDR3 is CANPSGGSSYNEQFF. The DNA of the CDR3 is TGTGCCAACCCCAGTGGAGGGAGCTCCTACAATGAGCAGTTCTTC.

This clonotype was seen at least ten times. V is TRBV4-3 and J is TRBJ2-1; TRBD2 agrees at 8 bases. The CDR3 totals 16 residues. Germline V gene data show CDR1 as LGHNA and CDR2 as YSLEER. With V trimmed by 4 bases and J by 6 bases, 11 bases remained unmatched. The CDR3 bases are TGCGCCAGCAGCCCAATGAGCGGGAGAGCTGGCAATGAGCAGTTCTTC. It specifies CASSPMSGRAGNEQFF.

This clonotype was found many times. The junction departs from germline at one end; a sequencing error may be responsible. This chain joins TRBV20-1 and TRBJ2-1; the match to TRBD2 covers 11 bases. Germline CDR1 reads DFQATT; CDR2 reads SNEGSKA (reference sequence). The CDR3 sequence is 11 residues long. In DNA form, the CDR3 reads TGCAGTGCTAGACAACAACTAGCGGGAGATTTC. It is translated as CSARQQLAGDF.